This TCR beta chain is drawn from a study of blood T cell repertoires in COVID-19. Study at large: Acute and convalescent COVID-19 samples came from the United States, Italy and Spain. PBMCs, B-cell-depleted T cells, or T cells provided the cDNA or gDNA that made up the material.

The authors' processing: Reference gene primer amplification gave nucleated cell count estimates. Libraries were prepared by immunoSEQ multiplex PCR; TCRdb keeps only in-frame clonotypes and omits some of them. The V and J calls and the clone size are those of that table, but D and trimming were determined from the DNA. This table has 250,000 or so clones, about 91% appearing once. CDR3 length: 16 amino acids. J was trimmed by 4 bases and V by 0 bases; bases with no gene match: 4. Germline loops: CDR1 ENHRY, CDR2 SYGVKD. Cohort assignment relied on participant-reported clinical history. The TCR sequence derives from a woman in her 30s with acute COVID-19. The chain joins TRBV10-3 to TRBJ1-1; TRBD1 matches 11 bases. The sample taken for sequencing was PBMCs or T cells enriched from blood (not recorded which). CDR3 protein: CAISESDRGRGTEAFF. CDR3 bases: TGTGCCATCAGTGAGTCGGACAGGGGGCGAGGCACTGAAGCTTTCTTT.